The 5 T cell receptor beta chains reported below all come from one sample, sequenced in a study of identical twins (dated by TCRdb to about 2016). The protocol used for the library was 5' RACE. These reads were obtained on an Illumina HiSeq 2000. The raw public data were reprocessed by TCRdb itself: fastp quality trimming at Q25, MiXCR clonotype calling, in-frame beta chains only. Rows with a matching CDR3 protein are joined into one entry that keeps the most common DNA and genes. The sample yields roughly 770,000 distinct CDR3 sequences; 18% were counted once. Of the sample, under 15% is held by the ten largest clones. The same specimen was also included in a second study, on T cells expressing NK-cell markers.

The sample taken for sequencing was PBMCs. These TCRs come from a woman between 18 and 30 years old in good health.

This rearrangement joins TRBV5-1 to TRBJ2-2; no clear D gene. Deletions cut 1 base from V and 6 bases from J, with 10 bases between. Looked up from germline, CDR1 is SGHRS and CDR2 is YFSETQ. The CDR3 length is 14 residues. The DNA of the CDR3 is TGCGCCAGCAGCTTGATACCAAACGCCGGGGAGCTGTTTTTT. It translates to CASSLIPNAGELFF.

Only a few counts were recorded for this clonotype. The J gene is TRBJ2-7, the V gene TRBV20-1; TRBD2 matches at 11 bases. V lost 1 base to trimming and J lost 4 bases; unmatched junction nucleotides: 9. This CDR3 is built from 16 residues. Germline V gives CDR1 DFQATT, CDR2 SNEGSKA (reference sequence). CDR3 coding DNA: TGCAGTGCTAGAGTCACTGCTAGCGGGAGGTTTTACGAGCAGTACTTC. Its translation: CSARVTASGRFYEQYF.

The sample holds a few counts of this clonotype. This sequence joins TRBV27 and TRBJ1-2, with a tentative D call TRBD1 (5 bases). Trimming left V 4 bases short and J 2 bases short, with 23 bases between. This CDR3 is built from 18 residues. The germline V gene encodes CDR1 MNHEY and CDR2 SMNVEV (reference sequence). CDR3 sequence reads: CASSSRSPQGPTNYGYTF. In nucleotides, the CDR3 is TGTGCCAGCAGTTCCCGTTCACCTCAGGGTCCGACCAACTATGGCTACACCTTC.

This clonotype appeared a few times. The chain links TRBV7-2 to TRBJ2-5; perhaps TRBD2 as D (6 bases). This CDR3 is 13 amino acids long. The germline V and J ends were trimmed by 7 bases and 2 bases, with 11 bases remaining between them. The germline CDR1 and CDR2 sequences are SGHTA and FQGNSA. CDR3: CASNRRGQETQYF. CDR3 sequence (DNA): TGTGCCAGCAACCGGAGGGGTCAAGAGACCCAGTACTTC.

This clonotype was found a few times. The rearrangement links TRBV7-2 to TRBJ2-3; tentative D call: TRBD1 (5 bases). The CDR3 consists of 15 residues. Germline assignment: CDR1 SGHTA and CDR2 FQGNSA. The germline V and J ends were trimmed by 7 bases and 0 bases, with 14 bases remaining between them. CDR3 protein: CASNRLGLSTDTQYF. The CDR3 nucleotides are TGTGCCAGCAACCGACTGGGGCTCAGCACAGATACGCAGTATTTT. The entire variable domain, with the rest obtained from reference TRBV7-2 and TRBJ2-3, is as follows: GAGVSQSPSNKVTEKGKDVELRCDPISGHTALYWYRQSLGQGLEFLIYFQGNSAPDKSGLPSDRFSAERTGGSVSTLTIQRTQQEDSAVYLCASNRLGLSTDTQYFGPGTRLTVL.